The 18 T cell receptor beta chains in this list originate from one sample, sequenced in a study of human T cells and chemical hapten exposure. Time point indicated: patch test 1, 2 weeks after DPC sensitization. The treatment was: therapeutic diphenylcyclopropenone sensitization with weekly scalp DPC. TCRdb re-analysed the RACE reads in MiXCR, keeping a single row per CDR3 protein. This sample has 95,000 to 150,000 distinct CDR3 sequences, with around 15% found just once. This sample comprised whole blood, obtained in connection with sensitization to the hapten diphenylcyclopropenone (DPC). Receptor source: a man younger than 35 with alopecia areata. Some clones in this sample may be carry-over from other donors' samples.

The V gene is TRBV10-2, the J gene TRBJ2-6; D is undetermined. Germline V gene lookup returns CDR1 WSHSY and CDR2 SAAADI. The CDR3 extends over 13 amino acids. Trimming pared 3 bases from V and 4 bases from J, leaving 4 bases between. The CDR3 DNA sequence: TGCGCCAGCAGTGATCGAGGGGCCAACGTCCTGACTTTC. Translated, it gives CASSDRGANVLTF.

This clonotype was seen repeatedly, ten times or more. The chain uses TRBV7-2 and TRBJ2-7; 9 nucleotides line up with TRBD2. The trim removed 2 bases at V and 6 bases at J, leaving 5 bases unmatched. There are 14 residues in the CDR3. CDR1 and CDR2 from the germline V gene are SGHTA and FQGNSA. CDR3 residues: CASSLSSGGGEQYV. DNA of the CDR3: TGTGCCAGCAGCTTAAGTAGCGGGGGAGGCGAGCAGTACGTC.

This clonotype appeared a few times. This sequence joins TRBV21-1 and TRBJ2-2; the table assigns TRBD1, which was not confirmed against the DNA. TRBV21-1 is designated a pseudogene. This CDR3 is 17 amino acids long. CDR3 sequence: CASIPIWYREGTGELFF. The CDR3 DNA follows: TGTGCCAGCATCCCCATTTGGTACAGGGAAGGAACCGGGGAGCTGTTTTTT.

This clonotype turned up a few times. This rearrangement joins TRBV9 to TRBJ1-4; no reliable D call. The CDR3 is 11 residues long. CDR1 is SGDLS, CDR2 YYNGEE, per germline. The ends were cut back, 3 bases at V and 10 bases at J, with 7 bases in the middle. CDR3: CASSGAGKLFF. In DNA, the CDR3 is TGTGCCAGCAGCGGGGCGGGAAAACTGTTTTTT. Variable domain in full (rest from reference TRBV9 and TRBJ1-4): DSGVTQTPKHLITATGQRVTLRCSPRSGDLSVYWYQQSLDQGLQFLIQYYNGEERAKGNILERFSAQQFPDLHSELNLSSLELGDSALYFCASSGAGKLFFGSGTQLSVL.

This clonotype was recorded a few times. The rearrangement links TRBV6-1 to TRBJ2-3; TRBD1 agrees at 7 bases. The ends lost 10 bases at V and 4 bases at J; junction bases unmatched: 5. This CDR3 is 12 amino acids long. Germline V gives CDR1 MNHNS, CDR2 SASEGT. The CDR3 protein is CATRQGSDTQYF. In nucleotides, the CDR3 is TGTGCCACAAGACAGGGATCAGATACGCAGTATTTT.

The rearrangement links TRBV12-3 or TRBV12-4 to TRBJ2-1, with unresolved D. Trimming stripped 8 bases from V and 0 bases from J, with 5 bases between. The CDR3 is 12 amino acids. CDR3 sequence: CASWSSYNEQFF. In nucleotides, the CDR3 is TGTGCCAGCTGGAGCTCCTACAATGAGCAGTTCTTC.

This chain uses TRBV7-2 with TRBJ1-6; D unclear. The CDR3 is 15 amino acids. CDR1 is SGHTA and CDR2 is FQGNSA in the germline V gene. The V end lost 2 bases, the J end lost 2 bases, and 7 bases lay between the germline ends. CDR3 bases: TGTGCCAGCAGCTTAAGGCAGACCTATAATTCACCCCTCCACTTT. It codes for CASSLRQTYNSPLHF. The whole variable domain, filled in from reference TRBV7-2 and TRBJ1-6, reads GAGVSQSPSNKVTEKGKDVELRCDPISGHTALYWYRQSLGQGLEFLIYFQGNSAPDKSGLPSDRFSAERTGGSVSTLTIQRTQQEDSAVYLCASSLRQTYNSPLHFGNGTRLTVT.

The chain recombines TRBV11-1 with TRBJ2-7; no firm D call. The germline gives CDR1 SGHAT, CDR2 FQDESV (reference sequence). The length of the CDR3 is 14 residues. V shed 1 base and J shed 2 bases, with 9 bases lying between them. CDR3: CASSLGRMTYEQYF. Written as DNA, the CDR3 is TGTGCCAGCAGCTTAGGAAGAATGACCTACGAGCAGTACTTC.

The genes are TRBV11-2 and TRBJ2-3, with D maybe TRBD2 (6 bases). The CDR3 extends over 14 amino acids. Germline lookup yields CDR1 SGHAT and CDR2 FQNNGV. Trimming removed 6 bases from V and 14 bases from J, with 24 bases in between. The CDR3 region has the DNA TGTGCCAGCAGACCTAACCCTCAAAACGGGGACTGGTATTTT. It encodes CASRPNPQNGDWYF.

The V and J genes are TRBV6-6 and TRBJ2-7; D may match TRBD1 or TRBD2 (5 bases each). Trimming took off 2 bases at V and 3 bases at J, with 23 bases between the two ends. The CDR3 runs to 18 residues. Per the germline V gene, CDR1 is MNHNY and CDR2 is SVGAGI (reference sequence). The CDR3 nucleotides read TGTGCCAGCAGTTACGGCGGCGACCAAAAAACGGGACGCTACGAGCAGTACGTC. Its protein is CASSYGGDQKTGRYEQYV.

V is TRBV20-1 and J is TRBJ1-5; D might be TRBD1 (5 bases). The CDR3 sequence is 14 residues long. CDR1 is DFQATT and CDR2 is SNEGSKA in the germline V gene (reference sequence). The germline V and J ends were trimmed by 4 bases and 0 bases, with 10 bases remaining between them. The CDR3 region has the DNA TGCAGTGCTACCGAAGGGACTAGCAATCAGCCCCAGCATTTT. Translation gives CSATEGTSNQPQHF.

This rearrangement joins TRBV10-3 to TRBJ2-2; D remains unclear. Trimming stripped 5 bases from V and 0 bases from J, with 1 base between. Germline V gene data show CDR1 as ENHRY and CDR2 as SYGVKD. The CDR3 totals 12 residues. For the CDR3, the DNA is TGTGCCATCAGTCCGAACACCGGGGAGCTGTTTTTT. It yields the protein CAISPNTGELFF.

This clonotype appeared many times. The V call is TRBV20-1, the J call TRBJ2-2; D is unresolved. This CDR3 region has 14 residues. V was trimmed by 6 bases and J by 0 bases, leaving 11 bases between them. Germline V CDR1 and CDR2: DFQATT, SNEGSKA (reference sequence). CDR3 sequence: CSAPRTSNTGELFF. Written as DNA, the CDR3 is TGCAGTGCCCCCAGAACTTCGAACACCGGGGAGCTGTTTTTT.

This clonotype came up a few times. The chain recombines TRBV7-6 with TRBJ1-1, with D perhaps TRBD1 (5 bases). The CDR3 spans 15 residues. Germline CDR1 is SGHVS and CDR2 is FNYEAQ. The V gene lost 0 bases and the J gene lost 2 bases, with 10 bases spanning the gap. The CDR3 protein is CASSLAAGSNTEAFF. As DNA, the CDR3 is TGTGCCAGCAGCTTAGCGGCAGGGAGCAACACTGAAGCTTTCTTT.

The chain employs TRBV7-6 and TRBJ2-2, with D perhaps TRBD2 (5 bases). In germline, CDR1 is SGHVS, CDR2 FNYEAQ. V lost 1 base to trimming and J lost 4 bases, with 16 bases between them. The CDR3 contains 17 residues. CDR3 coding DNA: TGTGCCAGCAGCTTAGGGTTACGAGGGCCGAGCACCGGGGAGCTGTTTTTT. Its protein is CASSLGLRGPSTGELFF.

V gene TRBV11-2 combines with J gene TRBJ2-7, with 11 bases lining up with TRBD1. The V and J ends lost 5 bases and 2 bases, in that order; junction bases with no gene match: 5. Germline CDR1 and CDR2: SGHAT and FQNNGV. The CDR3 runs 15 residues. CDR3 bases: TGTGCCAGCAGCATAGTGGGACAGGGGGCCTACGAGCAGTACTTC. It specifies CASSIVGQGAYEQYF.

This clonotype has more than one count but fewer than ten. V usage is TRBV14 and J usage is TRBJ1-2; 10 bases line up with TRBD1. The CDR3 consists of 16 residues. Germline trimming cut 1 base from V and 5 bases from J; bases unmatched to any gene: 7. Germline loops: CDR1 SGHDN, CDR2 FVKESK. In DNA form, the CDR3 reads TGTGCCAGCAGCCAAGGTTTGACAGGGGGCCTGTATGGCTACACCTTC. Translated, it gives CASSQGLTGGLYGYTF.

The chain employs TRBV7-2 and TRBJ2-7; D uncertain. The V end lost 1 base, the J end lost 3 bases, and 7 bases lay between the germline ends. Per the germline V gene, CDR1 is SGHTA and CDR2 is FQGNSA. The CDR3 spans 13 residues. CDR3 sequence (DNA): TGTGCCAGCAGCTTAGGGTTAAACTACGAGCAGTACGTC. Translating it yields CASSLGLNYEQYV.